This TCR beta chain was sequenced in a study of Graves' ophthalmopathy and Graves' hyperthyroidism. RNA transcripts were the template, and TCR beta CDR3 regions were amplified from them. Investigators did first-round RT-PCR with HTBI primers, then second-round multiplex PCR. TCRdb analysed the multiplex PCR reads with MiXCR anew, one entry per CDR3 protein. The sample yields about 400,000 distinct CDR3 sequences, roughly 18% seen once. Diagnoses were established from clinical symptoms, serum thyroxine, TRAb, thyroid ultrasound and orbital computed tomography. The CDR3 is 14 amino acids. Per germline, CDR1 DFQATT and CDR2 SNEGSKA (reference sequence). Trimming removed 0 bases at V and 3 bases at J, with 12 bases between. In this sample, this clonotype turned up many times.

The source material was peripheral blood. This rearrangement joins TRBV20-1 to TRBJ2-7, with a weak D call TRBD2 (7 bases). The origin of this receptor is a woman aged 18-30 years with Graves' ophthalmopathy. CDR3 sequence reads: CSARETGGLYEQYF. The DNA of the CDR3 is TGCAGTGCTAGAGAGACGGGGGGCCTCTACGAGCAGTACTTC.